This T cell receptor beta chain stems from a study of PD-L1 blockade in urothelial cancer. Profiling relied on immunoSEQ multiplex PCR, and the TCRdb table lists in-frame clones only, not all of them. The sample gives around 46,000 clones, more than 75% of which show up once; 13% is in the top ten. The time point: peripheral blood 6 weeks after treatment start. The CDR3 spans 12 residues. Unmatched junction bases numbered 3, after V lost 4 bases and J lost 8 bases. Germline V gene data show CDR1 as SGHRS and CDR2 as YFSETQ. Here the sequenced sample was PBMCs, taken around atezolizumab (anti-PD-L1) treatment. J is TRBJ2-1 and V is TRBV5-1, with 7 bases fitting TRBD1. The receptor was derived from a man aged 55 to 70 with urothelial cancer. The CDR3 bases are TGCGCCAGCAGCGAACAGGGGTATGAGCAGTTCTTC. It is translated as CASSEQGYEQFF. Full variable domain (rest looked up from reference TRBV5-1 and TRBJ2-1): KAGVTQTPRYLIKTRGQQVTLSCSPISGHRSVSWYQQTPGQGLQFLFEYFSETQRNKGNFPGRFSGRQFSNSRSEMNVSTLELGDSALYLCASSEQGYEQFFGPGTRLTVL.